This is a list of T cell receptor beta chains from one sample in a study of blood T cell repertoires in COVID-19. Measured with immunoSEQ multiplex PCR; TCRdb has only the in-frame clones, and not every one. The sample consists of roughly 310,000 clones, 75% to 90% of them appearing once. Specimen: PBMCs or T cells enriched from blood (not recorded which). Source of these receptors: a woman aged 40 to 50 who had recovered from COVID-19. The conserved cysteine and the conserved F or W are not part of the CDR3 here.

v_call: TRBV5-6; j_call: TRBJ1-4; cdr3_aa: ASSLGDRAL
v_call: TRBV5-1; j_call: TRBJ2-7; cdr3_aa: ASSQGGGQGSEQY
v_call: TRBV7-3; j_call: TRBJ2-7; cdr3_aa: ASSSYRAGQDEQY
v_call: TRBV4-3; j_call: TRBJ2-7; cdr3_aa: ASSLATGEYEQY
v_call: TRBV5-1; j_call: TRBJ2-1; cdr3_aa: ASSLGGTTSNEQF
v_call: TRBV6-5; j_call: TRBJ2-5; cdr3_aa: ASSVGLAILETQY
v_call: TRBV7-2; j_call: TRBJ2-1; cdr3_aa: ASSFPGLLGNEQF
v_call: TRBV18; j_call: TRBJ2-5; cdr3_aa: ASSRLSPAGEVLGTQY
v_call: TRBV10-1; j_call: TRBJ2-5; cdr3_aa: ASSEFGLAGETQY
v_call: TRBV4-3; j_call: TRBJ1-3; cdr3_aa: ASSQSVAGGTGNTIY
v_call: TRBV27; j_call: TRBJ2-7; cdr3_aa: ASSSDRGWTYEQY
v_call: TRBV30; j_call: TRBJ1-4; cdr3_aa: AWSVTGTGVEKLF
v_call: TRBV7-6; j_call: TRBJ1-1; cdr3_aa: ASSSPTGASTEAF
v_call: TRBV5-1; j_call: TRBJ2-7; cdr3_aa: ASSLGARLDEQY
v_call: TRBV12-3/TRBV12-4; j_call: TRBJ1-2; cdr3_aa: ASTVGVSYGYT
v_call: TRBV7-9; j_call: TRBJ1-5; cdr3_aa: ASSLYGGRDQPQH
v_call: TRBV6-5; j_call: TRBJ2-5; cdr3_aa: ASSPGQGETQY
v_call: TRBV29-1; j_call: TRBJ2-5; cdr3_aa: STYSTTGRQETQY
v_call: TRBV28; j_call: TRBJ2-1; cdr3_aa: ASSPPLGDGF
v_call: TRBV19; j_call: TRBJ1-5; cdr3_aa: ASRKTQGINSNQPQH
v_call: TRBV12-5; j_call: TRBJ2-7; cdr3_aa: ASGQDSPYEQY
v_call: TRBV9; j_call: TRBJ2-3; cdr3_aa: ASSRGLAGGPSTDTQY
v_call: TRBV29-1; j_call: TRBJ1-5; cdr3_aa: SVEPGGSQPQH
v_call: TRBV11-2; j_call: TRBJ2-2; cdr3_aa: ASSLDATRSTTGELF
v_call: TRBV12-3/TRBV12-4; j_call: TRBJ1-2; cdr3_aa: ASSPRDYGYT
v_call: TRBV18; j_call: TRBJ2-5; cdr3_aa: ASSPPVRPDREETQY
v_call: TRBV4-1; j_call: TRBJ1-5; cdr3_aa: ASSQDVPGGRQPQH
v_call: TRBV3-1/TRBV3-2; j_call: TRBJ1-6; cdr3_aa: ASSQAGTGESPLH
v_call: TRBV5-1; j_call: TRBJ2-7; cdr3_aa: ASSSLGVAGPSEQY
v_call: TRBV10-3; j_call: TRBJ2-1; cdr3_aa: AISPLTNNEQF
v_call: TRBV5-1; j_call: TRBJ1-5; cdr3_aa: ASSWGGQDQPQH
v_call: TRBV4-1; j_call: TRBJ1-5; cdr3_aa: ASSPRDNRENQPQH
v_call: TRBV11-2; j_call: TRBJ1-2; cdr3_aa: ASSSRLGLYGYT
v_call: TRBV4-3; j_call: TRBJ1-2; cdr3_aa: ASSQEQANYGYT